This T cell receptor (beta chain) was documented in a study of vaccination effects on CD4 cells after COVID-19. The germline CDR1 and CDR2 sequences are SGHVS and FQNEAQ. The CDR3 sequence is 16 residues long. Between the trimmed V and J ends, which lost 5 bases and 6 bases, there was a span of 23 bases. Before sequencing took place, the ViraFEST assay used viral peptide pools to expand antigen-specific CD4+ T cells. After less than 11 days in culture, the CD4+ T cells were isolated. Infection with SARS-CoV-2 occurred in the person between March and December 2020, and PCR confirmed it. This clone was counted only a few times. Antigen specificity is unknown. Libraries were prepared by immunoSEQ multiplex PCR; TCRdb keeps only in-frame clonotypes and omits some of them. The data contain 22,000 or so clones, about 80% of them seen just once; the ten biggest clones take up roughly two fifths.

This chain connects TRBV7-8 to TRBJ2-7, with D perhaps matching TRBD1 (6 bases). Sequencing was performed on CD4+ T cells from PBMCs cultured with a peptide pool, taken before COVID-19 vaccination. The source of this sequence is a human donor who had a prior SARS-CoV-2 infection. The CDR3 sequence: CASSTPQGTLEPEQYF. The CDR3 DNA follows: TGTGCCAGCAGCACGCCACAGGGAACCCTGGAACCCGAGCAGTACTTC.